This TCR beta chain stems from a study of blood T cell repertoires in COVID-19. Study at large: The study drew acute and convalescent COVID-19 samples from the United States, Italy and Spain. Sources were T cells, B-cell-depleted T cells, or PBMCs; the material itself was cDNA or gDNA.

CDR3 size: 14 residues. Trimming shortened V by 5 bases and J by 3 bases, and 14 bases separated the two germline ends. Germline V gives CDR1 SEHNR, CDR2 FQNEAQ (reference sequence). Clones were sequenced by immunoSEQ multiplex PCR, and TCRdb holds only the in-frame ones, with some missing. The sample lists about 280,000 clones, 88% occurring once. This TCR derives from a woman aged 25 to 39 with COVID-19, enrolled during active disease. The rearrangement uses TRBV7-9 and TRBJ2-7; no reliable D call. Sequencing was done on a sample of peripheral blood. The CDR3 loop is CASSRGLDGYEQYF. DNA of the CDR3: TGTGCCAGCAGCCGCGGCCTGGATGGCTACGAGCAGTACTTC.